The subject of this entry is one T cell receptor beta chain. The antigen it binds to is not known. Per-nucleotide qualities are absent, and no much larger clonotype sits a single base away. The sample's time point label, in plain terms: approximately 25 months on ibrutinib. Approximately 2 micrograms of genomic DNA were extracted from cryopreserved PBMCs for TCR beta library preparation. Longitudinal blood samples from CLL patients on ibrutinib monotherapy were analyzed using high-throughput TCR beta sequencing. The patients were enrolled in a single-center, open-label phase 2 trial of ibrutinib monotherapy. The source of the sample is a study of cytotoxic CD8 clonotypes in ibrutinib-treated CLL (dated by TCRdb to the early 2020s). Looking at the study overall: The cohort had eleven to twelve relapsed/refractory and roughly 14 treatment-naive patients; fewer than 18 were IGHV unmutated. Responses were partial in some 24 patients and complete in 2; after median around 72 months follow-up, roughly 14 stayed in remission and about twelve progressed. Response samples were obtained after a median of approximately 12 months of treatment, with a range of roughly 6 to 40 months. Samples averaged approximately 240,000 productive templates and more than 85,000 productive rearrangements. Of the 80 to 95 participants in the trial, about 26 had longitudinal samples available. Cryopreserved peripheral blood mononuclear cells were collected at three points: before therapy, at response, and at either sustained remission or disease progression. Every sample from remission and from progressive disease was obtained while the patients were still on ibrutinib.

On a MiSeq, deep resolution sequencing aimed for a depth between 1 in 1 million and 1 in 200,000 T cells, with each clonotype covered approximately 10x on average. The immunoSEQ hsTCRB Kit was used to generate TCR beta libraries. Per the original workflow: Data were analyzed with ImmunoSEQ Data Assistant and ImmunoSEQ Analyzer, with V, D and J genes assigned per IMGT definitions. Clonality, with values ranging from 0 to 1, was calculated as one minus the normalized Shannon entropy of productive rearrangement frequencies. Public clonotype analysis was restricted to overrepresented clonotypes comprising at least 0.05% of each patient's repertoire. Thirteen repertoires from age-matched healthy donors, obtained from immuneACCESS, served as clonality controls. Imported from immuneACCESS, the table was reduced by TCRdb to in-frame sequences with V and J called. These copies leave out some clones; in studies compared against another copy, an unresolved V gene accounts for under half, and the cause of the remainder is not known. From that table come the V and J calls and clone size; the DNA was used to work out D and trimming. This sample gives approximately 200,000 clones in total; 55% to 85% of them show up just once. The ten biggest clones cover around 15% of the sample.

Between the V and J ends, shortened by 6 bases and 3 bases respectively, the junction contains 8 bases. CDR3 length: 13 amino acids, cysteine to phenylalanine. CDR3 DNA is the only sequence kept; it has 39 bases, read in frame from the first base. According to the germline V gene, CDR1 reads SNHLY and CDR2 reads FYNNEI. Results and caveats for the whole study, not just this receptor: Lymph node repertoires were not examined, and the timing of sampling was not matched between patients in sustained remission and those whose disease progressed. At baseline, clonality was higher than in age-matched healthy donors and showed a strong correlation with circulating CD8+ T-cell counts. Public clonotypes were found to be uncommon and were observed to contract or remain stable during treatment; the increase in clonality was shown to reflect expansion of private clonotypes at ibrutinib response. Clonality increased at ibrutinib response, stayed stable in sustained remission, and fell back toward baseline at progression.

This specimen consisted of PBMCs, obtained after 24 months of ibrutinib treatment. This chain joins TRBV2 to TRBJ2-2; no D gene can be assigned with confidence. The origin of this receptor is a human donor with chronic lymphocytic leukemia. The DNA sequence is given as TGTGCCAGCAGAACAGAAGACACCGGGGAGCTGTTTTTT. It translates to CASRTEDTGELFF. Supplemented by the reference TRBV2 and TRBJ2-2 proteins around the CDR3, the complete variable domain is EPEVTQTPSHQVTQMGQEVILRCVPISNHLYFYWYRQILGQKVEFLVSFYNNEISEKSEIFDDQFSVERPDGSNFTLKIRSTKLEDSAMYFCASRTEDTGELFFGEGSRLTVL.